Listed below are T cell receptor beta chains from one sample, sequenced in a study of blood T cells in healthy people across ages. TCRdb independently ran MiXCR on the 5' RACE reads; one entry per CDR3 protein. Of about 1,800,000 distinct CDR3 sequences listed, roughly 27% were seen once; the top ten hold around 7.7%. Material for sequencing was blood. The receptors were gathered from a woman aged 25 to 39 in good health. CDR3s include the opening cysteine and the closing phenylalanine or tryptophan. Each record gives: D gene, V gene, J gene, clone size, CDR3 protein, CDR3 DNA. The D gene is left open where the match is weak. Part of the rows lack a size; the others show once, few, many or a class for expanded clones.

d_gene: -
v_gene: TRBV24-1
j_gene: TRBJ2-5
abundance: few
CDR3aa: CATSVGAGETQYF
CDR3nt: TGTGCCACCAGCGTGGGGGCAGGAGAGACCCAGTACTTC

d_gene: -
v_gene: TRBV6-6
j_gene: TRBJ1-4
abundance: many
CDR3aa: CASRYGLAEANEKLFF
CDR3nt: TGTGCCAGCAGGTACGGACTGGCGGAGGCTAATGAAAAACTGTTTTTT

d_gene: -
v_gene: TRBV21-1
j_gene: TRBJ2-5
abundance: -
CDR3aa: CASSCSSGQETQYF
CDR3nt: TGTGCCAGCAGCTGCTCTAGCGGACAAGAGACCCAGTACTTC

d_gene: TRBD1
v_gene: TRBV7-2
j_gene: TRBJ1-4
abundance: -
CDR3aa: CASSLDRANEKLFF
CDR3nt: TGTGCCAGCAGCTTGGACAGGGCTAATGAAAAACTGTTTTTT

d_gene: -
v_gene: TRBV29-1
j_gene: TRBJ2-7
abundance: -
CDR3aa: CSVKSGAASSYEQYF
CDR3nt: TGCAGCGTTAAGTCAGGGGCTGCTAGCTCCTACGAGCAGTACTTC

d_gene: -
v_gene: TRBV6-6
j_gene: TRBJ2-4
abundance: -
CDR3aa: CASSTQGKSGPKNIQYF
CDR3nt: TGTGCCAGCAGTACTCAGGGAAAGAGTGGTCCCAAAAACATTCAGTACTTC

d_gene: TRBD2
v_gene: TRBV12-3/TRBV12-4
j_gene: TRBJ2-3
abundance: -
CDR3aa: CASRYSSGGRTDAQYF
CDR3nt: TGTGCCAGCAGATACTCTAGCGGGGGACGCACAGATGCGCAGTATTTT

d_gene: TRBD2
v_gene: TRBV3-1
j_gene: TRBJ2-3
abundance: few
CDR3aa: CASSHRAGTDTQYF
CDR3nt: TGTGCCAGCAGCCACAGAGCGGGAACAGATACGCAGTATTTT

d_gene: -
v_gene: TRBV20-1
j_gene: TRBJ2-3
abundance: once
CDR3aa: CSATLHLDARGLYRGDTQYF
CDR3nt: TGCAGTGCTACCCTACACCTAGACGCTAGGGGCCTTTATCGAGGAGATACGCAGTATTTT

d_gene: -
v_gene: TRBV9
j_gene: TRBJ1-2
abundance: many
CDR3aa: CASSVVGADGYTF
CDR3nt: TGTGCCAGCAGCGTAGTGGGGGCAGATGGCTACACCTTC